Each of the 28 T cell receptor beta chains below was sequenced from the same sample in a study of blood T cell repertoires in COVID-19. Some clones are missing from TCRdb's copy, which holds only in-frame ones; the method was immunoSEQ multiplex PCR. Of about 200,000 clones listed, 70% to 85% are singletons. Sequenced input: peripheral blood. The receptors were gathered from a man between 50 and 59 years old who had recovered from COVID-19.

The CDR3, as DNA: TGTGCCAGCAGCTCTCAAAGCGGGAGAGGAGATACGCAGTATTTT. Translating gives CASSSQSGRGDTQYF. The J gene is TRBJ2-3, the V gene TRBV7-6, with 8 positions matching TRBD2. The CDR3 is made up of 15 amino acids. After removal of 4 bases from V and 5 bases from J, the junction contained 8 bases not matched to a gene. Germline values: CDR1 SGHVS, CDR2 FNYEAQ.

This chain connects TRBV20-1 to TRBJ2-7; D ambiguous. Trimming pared 7 bases from V and 2 bases from J, leaving 9 bases between. Germline values: CDR1 DFQATT, CDR2 SNEGSKA (reference sequence). This CDR3 spans 11 amino acids. The CDR3 nucleotides are TGCAGTGTGCCTAAAGCCTACGAGCAGTACTTC. Translation: CSVPKAYEQYF.

The rearrangement joins TRBV29-1 to TRBJ1-4, with D unclear. The CDR3 runs 13 residues. Trimming stripped 4 bases from V and 7 bases from J, with 13 bases between. Germline loops: CDR1 SQVTM, CDR2 ANQGSEA. The CDR3 DNA follows: TGCAGCGTTGTGGAGGCAGAAACTGAAAAACTGTTTTTT. Amino acid sequence: CSVVEAETEKLFF.

This chain connects TRBV10-3 to TRBJ1-2, with D tentatively TRBD1 (5 bases). The CDR3 runs 12 residues. The germline CDR1 and CDR2 sequences are ENHRY and SYGVKD. Trimming took off 11 bases at V and 4 bases at J, with 14 bases between the two ends. CDR3: CAAMQGFYGYTF. CDR3 DNA: TGTGCCGCGATGCAGGGTTTCTATGGCTACACCTTC.

CDR3 residues: CASSFRRGSGSYTGELFF. CDR3 nucleotides: TGTGCCAGCAGTTTCCGGCGTGGTAGCGGGAGTTACACCGGGGAGCTGTTTTTT. J is TRBJ2-2 and V is TRBV6-2 or TRBV6-3, with TRBD2 identical over 9 bases. CDR3 length equals 18 residues. Germline V gene sequence: CDR1 MNHEY, CDR2 SVGEGT. J gave up 3 bases and V 4 bases, and 12 bases lay outside the gene matches.

This chain links TRBV2 with TRBJ2-3; 7 bases map to TRBD1. Per germline, CDR1 SNHLY and CDR2 FYNNEI. V trimming: 6 bases; J trimming: 2 bases; junction bases outside the gene matches: 8. CDR3 length: 15 amino acids. The chain's CDR3 is CASRVRQGVTDTQYF. The DNA of the CDR3 is TGTGCCAGCAGAGTAAGACAGGGCGTCACAGATACGCAGTATTTT.

This chain joins TRBV28 and TRBJ1-1; no clear D gene. V was trimmed by 3 bases and J by 3 bases, leaving 5 bases between them. CDR1 and CDR2 (germline): MDHEN, SYDVKM. The CDR3 contains 12 residues. CDR3 region: CASSFGYTEAFF. CDR3 bases: TGTGCCAGCAGTTTCGGGTACACTGAAGCTTTCTTT.

This clone showed up just once. The J gene is TRBJ1-2, the V gene TRBV19; D remains ambiguous. V dropped 1 base and J dropped 7 bases, with 10 bases sitting between them. Germline-derived CDR1 and CDR2 are LNHDA and SQIVND (reference sequence). The CDR3 sequence is 13 residues long. The CDR3 region is CASSIGPFGGYTF. The CDR3 nucleotides are TGTGCCAGTAGTATAGGTCCCTTCGGTGGCTACACCTTC. Full variable domain (missing parts from reference TRBV19 and TRBJ1-2): DGGITQSPKYLFRKEGQNVTLSCEQNLNHDAMYWYRQDPGQGLRLIYYSQIVNDFQKGDIAEGYSVSREKKESFPLTVTSAQKNPTAFYLCASSIGPFGGYTFGSGTRLTVV.

The CDR3 nucleotides are TGTGCCAGCAGCGTAGCTACTAGCCTAGCGGGGAGCAATGAGCAGTTCTTC. Amino acids: CASSVATSLAGSNEQFF. The rearrangement joins TRBV9 to TRBJ2-1; 9 bases line up with TRBD2. V gave up 0 bases and J gave up 6 bases; unmatched junction bases: 10. Germline CDR1 reads SGDLS; CDR2 reads YYNGEE. The CDR3 loop spans 17 amino acids.

This clone was recorded only once. The genes are TRBV7-3 and TRBJ2-7; 8 nucleotides match TRBD1. The trim removed 5 bases at V and 3 bases at J, leaving 9 bases unmatched. The CDR3 runs to 15 residues. Germline CDR1 is SGHTA and CDR2 is FQGTGA. CDR3 loop: CASSRFPGQDYEQYF. For the CDR3, the DNA is TGTGCCAGCAGCCGATTCCCGGGACAGGACTACGAGCAGTACTTC.

Note on this clone: The same CDR3 is also encoded by other DNA sequences in this sample. The chain recombines TRBV3-1 (or the pseudogene TRBV3-2) with TRBJ2-7; TRBD1 is a possible D gene (5 bases). CDR3 length: 13 residues. Per germline, CDR1 LGHDT and CDR2 YNNKEL (reference sequence). Trimming left V 2 bases short and J 2 bases short, with 7 bases between. The CDR3 here is CASSQQGAYEQYF. In nucleotides, the CDR3 is TGTGCCAGCAGCCAACAGGGCGCCTACGAGCAGTACTTC.

This chain links TRBV5-6 with TRBJ2-7; TRBD2 aligns across 7 bases. There are 15 residues in the CDR3. The V gene end was trimmed by 1 base and the J gene end by 2 bases; junction bases not matched to a gene: 6. Germline-derived CDR1 and CDR2 are SGHDT and YYEEEE. Here the CDR3 DNA reads TGTGCCAGCAGCTTGTTTTTAGGGACTACCTACGAGCAGTACTTC. This encodes CASSLFLGTTYEQYF.

This chain joins TRBV6-5 and TRBJ1-6; D gene unclear. The germline gives CDR1 MNHEY, CDR2 SVGAGI. V was cut by 3 bases and J by 13 bases, with 13 bases left in between. This CDR3 spans 13 amino acids. The CDR3 coding sequence is TGTGCCAGCAGTTATAGAGTGGAAGCGCCCCTCCACTTT. It codes for CASSYRVEAPLHF.

This sequence joins TRBV28 and TRBJ1-5; the D gene is possibly TRBD1 (5 bases). The CDR3 is made up of 12 amino acids. V was cut by 10 bases and J by 1 base, with 8 bases left in between. Per the germline V gene, CDR1 is MDHEN and CDR2 is SYDVKM. The CDR3 reads CATRESNQPQHF. The CDR3 DNA follows: TGTGCCACCAGGGAGAGCAATCAGCCCCAGCATTTT.

This sequence joins TRBV11-2 and TRBJ2-7; TRBD2 might be the D (6 bases). Trimming removed 5 bases from V and 6 bases from J, with 20 bases in between. Germline V gives CDR1 SGHAT, CDR2 FQNNGV. The CDR3 loop spans 15 amino acids. The CDR3 loop reads CASSPPTSTFLEQYF. CDR3 nucleotides: TGTGCCAGCAGCCCGCCCACTAGCACCTTTCTCGAGCAGTACTTC.

This clone has a handful of counts. Here the CDR3 reads CASSQLASAGVTHEQFF. CDR3 nucleotide sequence: TGCGCCAGCAGCCAGCTGGCATCGGCGGGAGTTACCCATGAGCAGTTCTTC. The chain carries TRBV4-1 and TRBJ2-1; TRBD2 matches at 7 bases. The V gene's germline CDR1 is MGHRA and CDR2 YSYEKL. After removal of 3 bases from V and 8 bases from J, the junction contained 16 bases not matched to a gene. CDR3 length: 17 amino acids.

The chain combines TRBV6-1 with TRBJ2-1; 15 positions match TRBD2. Germline V gene data show CDR1 as MNHNS and CDR2 as SASEGT. CDR3 length: 18 residues. The V segment lost 4 bases and the J segment 9 bases; nucleotides outside the gene matches: 13. CDR3 region: CASSATGLAGGGSGEQFF. CDR3 DNA sequence: TGTGCCAGCAGTGCTACGGGACTAGCGGGAGGAGGATCCGGTGAGCAGTTCTTC.

The chain employs TRBV19 and TRBJ1-1, with D possibly matching TRBD1 (5 bases). Per germline, CDR1 LNHDA and CDR2 SQIVND (reference sequence). This CDR3 region has 13 residues. Trimming took off 6 bases at V and 6 bases at J, with 14 bases between the two ends. CDR3 protein: CASSAGGSAEAFF. The CDR3 nucleotides are TGTGCCAGTAGCGCGGGGGGATCCGCTGAAGCTTTCTTT. The complete variable domain, with remaining parts taken from reference TRBV19 and TRBJ1-1, reads DGGITQSPKYLFRKEGQNVTLSCEQNLNHDAMYWYRQDPGQGLRLIYYSQIVNDFQKGDIAEGYSVSREKKESFPLTVTSAQKNPTAFYLCASSAGGSAEAFFGQGTRLTVV.

The chain combines TRBV5-5 with TRBJ1-2; D perhaps matches TRBD1 (6 bases). The germline V gene has CDR1 SGHKS and CDR2 YYEKEE (reference sequence). This CDR3 is 16 amino acids long. V dropped 4 bases and J dropped 6 bases, with 22 bases sitting between them. The CDR3 sequence is CASSKRGSGQINGYTF. CDR3 DNA sequence: TGTGCCAGCAGCAAGAGAGGTTCCGGACAGATCAATGGCTACACCTTC.

This clone has more than one count but fewer than ten. The chain combines TRBV9 with TRBJ2-7, with D maybe TRBD1 (6 bases). The germline V and J ends were trimmed by 2 bases and 6 bases, with 15 bases remaining between them. This CDR3 has 14 residues. The germline V gene encodes CDR1 SGDLS and CDR2 YYNGEE. The CDR3 is CASSVFGLGGEQYF. The CDR3 DNA reads TGTGCCAGCAGCGTTTTCGGGCTAGGGGGCGAGCAGTACTTC.

This chain connects TRBV7-2 to TRBJ1-2; D unresolved. CDR1 is SGHTA, CDR2 FQGNSA, per germline. V was shortened by 2 bases and J by 8 bases, with 15 bases between the two germline ends. This CDR3 comprises 14 residues. The CDR3 DNA follows: TGTGCCAGCAGCTTATCTGATCGGGGTAGAGGCTACACCTTC. Its protein product is CASSLSDRGRGYTF.

The V gene is TRBV9, the J gene TRBJ2-2, with D perhaps TRBD1 (6 bases). The CDR3 consists of 15 residues. Germline assignment: CDR1 SGDLS and CDR2 YYNGEE. V gave up 4 bases and J gave up 8 bases, with 18 bases separating them. CDR3 sequence: CASSPRTAAQGELFF. For the CDR3, the DNA is TGTGCCAGCAGCCCACGGACAGCGGCCCAGGGGGAGCTGTTTTTT. Supplemented by reference TRBV9 and TRBJ2-2, the full variable domain reads DSGVTQTPKHLITATGQRVTLRCSPRSGDLSVYWYQQSLDQGLQFLIQYYNGEERAKGNILERFSAQQFPDLHSELNLSSLELGDSALYFCASSPRTAAQGELFFGEGSRLTVL.

The V and J genes are TRBV2 and TRBJ1-6; D is unclear. This CDR3 has 15 amino acids. Trimming pared 3 bases from V and 0 bases from J, leaving 6 bases between. The germline V gene encodes CDR1 SNHLY and CDR2 FYNNEI. CDR3 in DNA: TGTGCCAGCAGTGATACCAGCTCCTATAATTCACCCCTCCACTTT. This translates into CASSDTSSYNSPLHF.

The rearrangement uses TRBV4-2 and TRBJ1-5; D unresolved. Germline CDR1 and CDR2: LGHNA and YNFKEQ. This CDR3 has 18 amino acids. V was pared by 0 bases and J by 9 bases, with 24 bases between. The CDR3 region has the DNA TGTGCCAGCAGCCAAGATTACAACCCAACACCTCTCCTGTGGCCCCAGCATTTT. Its translation is CASSQDYNPTPLLWPQHF.

The chain links TRBV13 to TRBJ2-1, with 8 bases matching TRBD2. CDR1 and CDR2 (germline): PRHDT, FYEKMQ (reference sequence). After removal of 2 bases from V and 5 bases from J, the junction contained 5 bases not matched to a gene. CDR3 size: 15 residues. CDR3 sequence (DNA): TGTGCCAGCAGCTTAACTAGCGGTCATGACAATGAGCAGTTCTTC. Encoded protein: CASSLTSGHDNEQFF.

This chain uses TRBV21-1 with TRBJ1-2; the tabulated D call, TRBD1, remains unverified against the DNA. TRBV21-1 is assigned pseudogene status. The CDR3 runs 16 residues. DNA for the CDR3: TGTGCCAGCAGCAAATTTTCTCGACAGACCAACTATGGCTACACCTTC. Protein sequence: CASSKFSRQTNYGYTF.

V and J are TRBV4-1 and TRBJ1-2, with D unresolved. There are 19 residues in the CDR3. Per the germline V gene, CDR1 is MGHRA and CDR2 is YSYEKL. Deletions cut 1 base from V and 5 bases from J, with 26 bases between. The CDR3, as DNA: TGCGCCAGCAGCCAAGTTGCCGCGGCCGCCGCCTATCCTTTTTATGGCTACACCTTC. Its protein is CASSQVAAAAAYPFYGYTF.

The rearrangement joins TRBV30 to TRBJ2-2; the match to TRBD1 covers 10 bases. J lost 6 bases, V lost 6 bases, and 4 bases had no gene match. Germline CDR1 is GTSNPN and CDR2 is SVGIG (reference sequence). This CDR3 is 13 amino acids long. Written as DNA, the CDR3 is TGTGCCTGCGGACAGGGGGTTGCCGGGGAGCTGTTTTTT. Residues: CACGQGVAGELFF. Supplemented by reference TRBV30 and TRBJ2-2, the full variable domain reads SQTIHQWPATLVQPVGSPLSLECTVEGTSNPNLYWYRQAAGRGLQLLFYSVGIGQISSEVPQNLSASRPQDRQFILSSKKLLLSDSGFYLCACGQGVAGELFFGEGSRLTVL.